This entry is about one T cell receptor beta chain. The target of this receptor is not known. No much larger clone exists at a distance of one base, and base qualities are not known. These data belong to a study of blood T cell repertoires in COVID-19 (dated by TCRdb to the early 2020s). Regarding the complete study: Collaborator samples came from the United States, Italy and Spain and covered acute and convalescent phases of COVID-19. The material from the prospective study consisted of cDNA or gDNA derived from T cells, B-cell-depleted T cells, or PBMCs. Subjects who had been exposed to COVID-19, were actively infected with it, or had recovered from it provided the deeply sampled blood TCRbeta repertoires that made up the dataset. A freely available public database, intended as a resource for researchers studying the immune response to SARS-CoV-2, is where the repertoires were released. The samples were drawn from two sources: the first 160 participants of the ongoing ImmuneRACE study, and 1,254 subjects contributed by 6 global collaborators. Sample metadata almost always included a de-identified subject ID, COVID-19 status, age in years and sex. Where HLA class I and class II types were available, the types were taken from metadata supplied by the sample provider, not from assay-based typing.

In Seattle, one collaborating source enrolled patients while the infection was active and tracked those patients longitudinally over the course of disease. Each collaborating institution followed its own protocols to collect whole blood in K2EDTA tubes. Collaborator samples were shipped for TCRbeta analysis as frozen whole blood, isolated PBMCs, or DNA extracted from either sample type. The immunoSEQ Assay, a bias-controlled multiplex PCR, was used to amplify TCRbeta CDR3 regions from genomic DNA. Concerning the study's data processing: Within the assay, amplification of reference gene primers was used to estimate how many nucleated cells each sample contained. To quantify the absolute abundance of each unique TCRbeta CDR3 rearrangement, sequence reads were collapsed and filtered. For each sample, productive Simpson clonality was calculated by taking the square root of Simpson's diversity index across productive rearrangements. TCRdb stores this immuneACCESS table with in-frame sequences only. Part of the clones is absent; in the studies checked, under half of the shortfall reflects unresolved V genes, and no reason is known for the rest. V, J and clone size were drawn from that table, and D and trimming were deduced from the DNA. Present in this sample are about 150,000 clones, 83% of which were seen just once. The ten largest clones take up about 12% of the sample.

CDR1 and CDR2, looked up from the germline V gene, are SGHRS and YFSETQ. V is shortened by 4 bases, J by 4 bases, and the region joining them spans 11 bases. The CDR3, cysteine through phenylalanine, is 14 amino acids long. Only the CDR3 portion is preserved as DNA: 42 bases, with reading frame beginning at the first base. Overall results and qualifications from the work: How much clinical and demographic metadata was included differed by source and by participant, and the metadata was provided uncurated.

The specimen sequenced was peripheral blood. The rearrangement combines TRBV5-1 with TRBJ2-2, with the D gene call left open. The clonotype originates from a woman aged 60-75 years with COVID-19, enrolled during active disease. The CDR3 protein: CASSPKTGTGELFF. DNA sequence: TGCGCCAGCAGCCCAAAGACGGGCACCGGGGAGCTGTTTTTT.